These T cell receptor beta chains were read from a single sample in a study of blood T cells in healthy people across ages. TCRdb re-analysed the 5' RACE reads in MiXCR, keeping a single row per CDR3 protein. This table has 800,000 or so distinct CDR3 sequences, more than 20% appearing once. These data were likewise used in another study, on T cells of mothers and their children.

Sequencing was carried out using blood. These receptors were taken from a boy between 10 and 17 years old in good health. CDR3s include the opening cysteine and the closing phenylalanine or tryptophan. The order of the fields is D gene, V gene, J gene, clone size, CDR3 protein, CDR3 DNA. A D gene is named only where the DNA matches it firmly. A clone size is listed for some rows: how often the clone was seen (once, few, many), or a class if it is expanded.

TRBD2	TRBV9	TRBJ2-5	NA	CASSVGGTSGVAPTETQYF	TGTGCCAGCAGCGTAGGAGGTACTAGCGGGGTAGCCCCCACCGAGACCCAGTACTTC
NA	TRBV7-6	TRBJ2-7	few	CASSDPGVLHYEQYF	TGTGCCAGCAGCGACCCCGGGGTTCTCCACTACGAGCAGTACTTC
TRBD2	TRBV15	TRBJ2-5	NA	CATSRTGTSGKETQYF	TGTGCCACCAGCAGAACCGGGACTAGCGGGAAAGAGACCCAGTACTTC
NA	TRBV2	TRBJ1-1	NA	CASRREGVWMNTEAFF	TGTGCCAGCAGGAGAGAAGGGGTTTGGATGAACACTGAAGCTTTCTTT
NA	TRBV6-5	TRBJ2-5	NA	CASKDYEGRETQYF	TGTGCCAGCAAGGATTATGAGGGGAGAGAGACCCAGTACTTC
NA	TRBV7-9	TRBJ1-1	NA	CASFIGGRESFQNTEAFF	TGTGCCAGCTTCATAGGGGGGAGGGAAAGTTTTCAGAACACTGAAGCTTTCTTT
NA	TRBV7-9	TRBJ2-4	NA	CASSYTDLAKNIQYF	TGTGCCAGCAGCTACACAGATCTAGCCAAAAACATTCAGTACTTC
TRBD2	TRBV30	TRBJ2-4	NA	CAWSTDAGGIQYF	TGTGCCTGGAGTACGGACGCGGGGGGCATTCAGTACTTC
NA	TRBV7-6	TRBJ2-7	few	CASSPATYEQYF	TGTGCCTCCTCCCCGGCTACCTACGAGCAGTACTTC
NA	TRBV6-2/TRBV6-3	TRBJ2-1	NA	CASSFTPRLTTSDEQFF	TGTGCCAGCAGTTTCACGCCCCGACTAACGACATCAGATGAGCAGTTCTTC
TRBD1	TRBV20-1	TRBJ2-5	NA	CSARAPDRGGETQYF	TGCAGTGCTAGAGCCCCGGACAGGGGTGGAGAGACCCAGTACTTC
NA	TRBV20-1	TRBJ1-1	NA	CSARTAGTTTEAFF	TGCAGTGCTAGAACAGCGGGGACGACTACTGAAGCTTTCTTT
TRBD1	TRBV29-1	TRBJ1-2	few	CSDGTGGYGYTF	TGCAGCGATGGGACAGGCGGCTATGGCTACACCTTC
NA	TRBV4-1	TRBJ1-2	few	CASSQDWGEVYGYTF	TGCGCCAGCAGCCAAGATTGGGGGGAAGTCTATGGCTACACCTTC
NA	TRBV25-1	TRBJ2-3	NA	CASSAQRVPDTQYF	TGTGCCAGCAGTGCACAGAGAGTGCCAGATACGCAGTATTTT
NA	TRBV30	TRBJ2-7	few	CAWSVIGVAEQYF	TGTGCCTGGAGTGTGATTGGGGTCGCCGAGCAGTACTTC
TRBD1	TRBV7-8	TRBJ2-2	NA	CASNRQGASTGELFF	TGTGCCAGCAACCGACAGGGGGCCTCCACCGGGGAGCTGTTTTTT
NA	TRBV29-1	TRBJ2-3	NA	CSVDRPQQGSADTQYF	TGCAGCGTTGACCGACCCCAGCAGGGGTCGGCAGATACGCAGTATTTT
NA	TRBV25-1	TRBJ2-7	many	CASSDTYEQYF	TGTGCCAGCAGTGACACCTACGAGCAGTACTTC
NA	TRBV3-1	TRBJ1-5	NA	CASSQGELQGGRNQPQHF	TGTGCCAGCAGCCAAGGGGAACTACAGGGCGGGAGAAATCAGCCCCAGCATTTT
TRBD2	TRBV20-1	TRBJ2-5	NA	CSASGTEIQETQYF	TGCAGTGCCAGCGGGACGGAAATACAAGAGACCCAGTACTTC
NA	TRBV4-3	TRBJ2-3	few	CASSSRLRGASTDTQYF	TGCGCCAGCAGCTCCCGGCTGCGCGGGGCAAGCACAGATACGCAGTATTTT
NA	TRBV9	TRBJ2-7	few	CASMGDAGEQYF	TGTGCCAGCATGGGGGACGCTGGGGAGCAGTACTTC
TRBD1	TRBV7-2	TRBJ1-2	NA	CASSLEGTGSGYTF	TGTGCCAGCAGCTTAGAGGGGACAGGGAGTGGCTACACCTTC
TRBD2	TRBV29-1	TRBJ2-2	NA	CSVSRRGLAGPNTGELFF	TGCAGCGTTTCCCGTAGGGGACTAGCGGGCCCGAACACCGGGGAGCTGTTTTTT
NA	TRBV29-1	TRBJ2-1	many	CSVGGNEQFF	TGCAGCGTTGGGGGGAATGAGCAGTTCTTC
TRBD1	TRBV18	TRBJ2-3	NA	CASSTPDRGVGTDTQYF	TGTGCCAGCTCAACCCCGGACAGGGGCGTGGGGACAGATACGCAGTATTTT
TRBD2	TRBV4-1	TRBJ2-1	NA	CASSPVAGAYNEQFF	TGCGCCAGCAGCCCGGTAGCGGGAGCTTACAATGAGCAGTTCTTC
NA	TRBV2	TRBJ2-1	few	CASINGVAGNEQFF	TGTGCCAGCATTAATGGGGTGGCGGGGAATGAGCAGTTCTTC
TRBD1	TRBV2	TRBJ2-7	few	CASSLTGFEQYF	TGTGCCAGCAGTCTGACAGGGTTTGAGCAGTACTTC
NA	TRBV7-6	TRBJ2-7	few	CATGEGEQYF	TGTGCCACAGGGGAGGGCGAGCAGTACTTC
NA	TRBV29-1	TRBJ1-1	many	CSVEPVLNTEAFF	TGCAGCGTTGAGCCCGTACTGAACACTGAAGCTTTCTTT
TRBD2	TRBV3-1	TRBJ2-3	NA	CASSQDMGLADLTDTQYF	TGTGCCAGCAGCCAAGATATGGGACTAGCGGACCTCACAGATACGCAGTATTTT
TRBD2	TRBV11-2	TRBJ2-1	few	CASNPGLAGVARYNEQFF	TGTGCCAGCAACCCGGGACTAGCGGGAGTAGCGCGCTACAATGAGCAGTTCTTC
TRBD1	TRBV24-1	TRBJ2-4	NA	CATSDAGQGNIQYF	TGTGCCACCAGTGATGCCGGACAGGGGAACATTCAGTACTTC
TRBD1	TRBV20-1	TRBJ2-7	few	CSARDGTGKGEQYF	TGCAGTGCTAGAGATGGGACAGGGAAGGGCGAGCAGTACTTC
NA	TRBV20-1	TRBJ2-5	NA	CSARDLRPEGGGGQETQYF	TGCAGTGCTAGAGATCTCCGCCCCGAAGGGGGAGGTGGGCAAGAGACCCAGTACTTC
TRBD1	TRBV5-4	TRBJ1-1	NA	CASSLVGTGEAFF	TGTGCCAGCAGCTTGGTGGGGACAGGGGAAGCTTTCTTT
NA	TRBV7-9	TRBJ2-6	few	CASSKQGGGTSGANVLTF	TGTGCCAGCAGCAAACAGGGTGGCGGTACCTCTGGGGCCAACGTCCTGACTTTC
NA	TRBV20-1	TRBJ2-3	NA	CSAREGVRATDTQYF	TGCAGTGCTAGAGAGGGGGTTAGGGCCACAGATACGCAGTATTTT
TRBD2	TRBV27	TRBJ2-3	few	CASSSLPGTSGSTDTQYF	TGTGCCAGCAGTTCGCTCCCTGGGACTAGCGGGAGCACGGATACGCAGTATTTT
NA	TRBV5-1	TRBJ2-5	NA	CASSLAGGRQETQYF	TGCGCCAGCAGCTTGGCTGGGGGCCGGCAAGAGACCCAGTACTTC
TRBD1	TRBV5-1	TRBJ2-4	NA	CASSWTGGAQNIQYF	TGCGCCAGCAGCTGGACAGGGGGCGCACAGAACATTCAGTACTTC
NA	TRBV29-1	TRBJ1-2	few	CSVERGSSWGYGYTF	TGCAGCGTTGAACGTGGCAGCAGTTGGGGGTATGGCTACACCTTC
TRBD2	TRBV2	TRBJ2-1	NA	CASSRTSGIPHNEQFF	TGTGCCAGCAGTCGGACTAGCGGGATCCCACACAATGAGCAGTTCTTC
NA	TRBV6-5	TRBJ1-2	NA	CASSYGQSILLYGYTF	TGTGCCAGCAGTTACGGACAGTCAATCCTCTTATATGGCTACACCTTC
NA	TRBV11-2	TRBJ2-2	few	CASSRAAGTGELFF	TGTGCCAGCAGCCGAGCAGCAGGGACCGGGGAGCTGTTTTTT
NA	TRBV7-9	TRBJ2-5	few	CASHSGGLGETQYF	TGTGCCAGCCACTCGGGCGGGCTGGGAGAGACCCAGTACTTC
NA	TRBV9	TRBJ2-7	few	CASSVEGFNDYEQYF	TGTGCCAGCAGCGTAGAGGGCTTTAATGACTACGAGCAGTACTTC
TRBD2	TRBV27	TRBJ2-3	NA	CASSPSWGRANTQYF	TGTGCCAGCAGTCCCAGTTGGGGGAGGGCGAATACGCAGTATTTT